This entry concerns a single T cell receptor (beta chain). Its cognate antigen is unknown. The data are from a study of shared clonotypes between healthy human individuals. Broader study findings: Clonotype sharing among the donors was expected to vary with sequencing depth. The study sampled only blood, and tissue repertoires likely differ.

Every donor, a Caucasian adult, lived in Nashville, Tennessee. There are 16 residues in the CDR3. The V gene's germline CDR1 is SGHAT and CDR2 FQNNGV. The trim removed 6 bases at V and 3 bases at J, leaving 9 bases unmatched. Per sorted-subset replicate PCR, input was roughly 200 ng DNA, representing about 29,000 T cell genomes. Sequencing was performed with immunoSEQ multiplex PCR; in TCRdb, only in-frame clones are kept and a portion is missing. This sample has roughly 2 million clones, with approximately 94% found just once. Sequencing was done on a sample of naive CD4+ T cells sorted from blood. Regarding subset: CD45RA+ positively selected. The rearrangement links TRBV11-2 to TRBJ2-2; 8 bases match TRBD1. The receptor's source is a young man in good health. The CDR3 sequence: CASSLQGDVYTGELFF. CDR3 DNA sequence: TGTGCCAGCAGTTTACAGGGGGATGTTTACACCGGGGAGCTGTTTTTT. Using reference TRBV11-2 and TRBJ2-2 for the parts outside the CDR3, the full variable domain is EAGVAQSPRYKIIEKRQSVAFWCNPISGHATLYWYQQILGQGPKLLIQFQNNGVVDDSQLPKDRFSAERLKGVDSTLKIQPAKLEDSAVYLCASSLQGDVYTGELFFGEGSRLTVL.